This T cell receptor beta chain stems from a study of T-cell reconstitution after alpha-beta-depleted transplantation in children. Unique molecular identifiers featured in how the TCRbeta library was prepared. TCRdb re-called the PCR reads with MiXCR, one entry per CDR3 protein. Of about 400,000 distinct CDR3 sequences in the sample, roughly 21% were seen once. Unmatched junction bases numbered 12, after V lost 1 base and J lost 0 bases. The germline CDR1 and CDR2 sequences are SQVTM and ANQGSEA. This CDR3 is built from 20 residues. The sequence was collected from a human donor who donated a stem cell graft to a child with acute myeloid leukemia. The sequencing used PBMCs from the stem cell graft donor, collected from the stem cell graft. V is TRBV29-1 and J is TRBJ2-3; the match to TRBD2 covers 14 bases. The CDR3 nucleotides are TGCAGCGTTGAAGGGGCCCGACTAGCGGGAGGGCGGCGGAGCACAGATACGCAGTATTTT. Its translation: CSVEGARLAGGRRSTDTQYF.